These 25 T cell receptor beta chains were sequenced from one sample in a study of somatic mutations in cytotoxic T cells in rheumatoid arthritis. TCRdb's table, derived via immunoSEQ multiplex PCR, lists solely in-frame clones and lacks some. This table holds about 18,000 clones, about 80% found once. Sequencing was performed on CD8+ T cells sorted from blood. The receptors stem from an adult with rheumatoid arthritis.

The V gene is TRBV2, the J gene TRBJ2-7; TRBD1 matches at 9 bases. With V trimmed by 2 bases and J by 6 bases, 11 bases remained unmatched. CDR1 and CDR2 from the germline V gene are SNHLY and FYNNEI. The CDR3 covers 16 residues. CDR3 residues: CASSETFDRGGLEQYF. The CDR3 DNA reads as TGTGCCAGCAGTGAAACCTTCGACAGGGGGGGGCTCGAGCAGTACTTC.

This clone was seen a handful of times. The V gene is TRBV19, the J gene TRBJ2-7; D gene ambiguous. Trimming removed 6 bases from V and 2 bases from J, with 8 bases in between. From germline, CDR1 is LNHDA and CDR2 SQIVND (reference sequence). This CDR3 has 12 residues. The CDR3 is CASSDATYEQYF. CDR3 in DNA: TGTGCCAGTAGCGACGCCACCTACGAGCAGTACTTC.

This clone was picked up one time. The rearrangement uses TRBV11-2 and TRBJ2-7; D possibly corresponds to TRBD2 (6 bases). V was cut by 6 bases and J by 10 bases, with 16 bases left in between. This CDR3 has 12 residues. Germline values: CDR1 SGHAT, CDR2 FQNNGV. The CDR3 sequence is CASSRMLRDQYF. Written as DNA, the CDR3 is TGTGCCAGCAGTCGAATGTTGCGGGATCAGTACTTC.

The J gene is TRBJ1-4, the V gene TRBV14; D might be TRBD1 (5 bases). V was shortened by 0 bases and J by 2 bases, with 10 bases between the two germline ends. The CDR3 is 16 amino acids. Germline CDR1 reads SGHDN; CDR2 reads FVKESK. The CDR3 nucleotides are TGTGCCAGCAGCCAAGATGCGGGACCGACTAATGAAAAACTGTTTTTT. Residues: CASSQDAGPTNEKLFF.

The table lists this clone with a count of one. The chain employs TRBV6-1 and TRBJ2-2; a possible D gene is TRBD2 (5 bases). Germline CDR1 MNHNS, CDR2 SASEGT. The CDR3 spans 12 residues. Trimming removed 8 bases at V and 6 bases at J, with 10 bases between. This chain's CDR3 is CASQRTSGELFF. DNA for the CDR3: TGTGCCAGCCAGCGGACTTCCGGGGAGCTGTTTTTT.

This sequence joins TRBV4-1 and TRBJ2-7; a possible D gene is TRBD2 (5 bases). Looked up from germline, CDR1 is MGHRA and CDR2 is YSYEKL. V lost 2 bases, J lost 6 bases, and 11 bases lay in between. The CDR3 spans 13 residues. The CDR3 sequence: CASSQPPRGEQYF. The CDR3 region has the DNA TGCGCCAGCAGCCAACCCCCCCGGGGCGAGCAGTACTTC.

The chain has TRBV5-5 and TRBJ1-1; 10 nucleotides match TRBD1. The CDR3 contains 14 residues. Trimming at V came to 2 bases and at J to 5 bases, leaving 3 bases not matched to a gene. Germline values: CDR1 SGHKS, CDR2 YYEKEE (reference sequence). CDR3 in DNA: TGTGCCAGCAGCTTTCGGACAGGGGGGACTGAAGCTTTCTTT. This sequence encodes CASSFRTGGTEAFF.

The chain recombines TRBV9 with TRBJ2-3, with 9 bases fitting TRBD2. This CDR3 has 18 residues. Germline V lookup: CDR1 SGDLS, CDR2 YYNGEE. V was clipped by 3 bases and J by 5 bases; unmatched bases: 16. The CDR3 sequence is CASSAQVYGTSKGDTQYF. CDR3 DNA: TGTGCCAGCAGCGCCCAGGTATATGGGACTAGCAAGGGAGATACGCAGTATTTT.

This clone was observed a handful of times. The chain employs TRBV5-3 and TRBJ1-2; D gene unclear. TRBV5-3 is known as an ORF, though its function is uncertain. Trimming cost V 0 bases and J 9 bases, with 6 bases left between them. The CDR3 contains 11 residues. The CDR3 is CARSLATCYTF. The CDR3 nucleotides are TGTGCCAGAAGCTTGGCGACGTGCTACACCTTC.

V and J are TRBV28 and TRBJ1-1; D remains unclear. V lost 7 bases and J lost 1, with 10 bases in between. CDR1 and CDR2 from the germline V gene are MDHEN and SYDVKM. The CDR3 runs to 13 residues. The CDR3 reads CASTPYGNTEAFF. The CDR3 DNA reads as TGTGCCAGCACTCCATACGGGAACACTGAAGCTTTCTTT.

The chain employs TRBV7-8 and TRBJ2-7; D is perhaps TRBD2 (6 bases). Trimming left V 1 base short and J 7 bases short, with 14 bases between. The CDR3 contains 14 residues. Per germline, CDR1 SGHVS and CDR2 FQNEAQ. The CDR3 here is CASSLGGAAFEQYF. DNA of the CDR3: TGTGCCAGCAGCTTAGGCGGGGCGGCTTTTGAGCAGTACTTC.

This chain's CDR3 is CASSPDRDTDTQYF. CDR3 sequence (DNA): TGTGCCAGCAGCCCAGACAGGGACACAGATACGCAGTATTTT. The chain carries TRBV7-2 and TRBJ2-3, with 7 nucleotides matching TRBD1. Trimming at V came to 5 bases and at J to 2 bases, leaving 4 bases not matched to a gene. From germline, CDR1 is SGHTA and CDR2 FQGNSA. This CDR3 contains 14 residues.

The V and J genes are TRBV28 and TRBJ2-2; D is unresolved. The germline gives CDR1 MDHEN, CDR2 SYDVKM. There are 18 residues in the CDR3. The V end was cut by 5 bases, the J end by 5 bases, with 24 bases between. CDR3 coding DNA: TGTGCCAGCAGTCCCCTTTCGCTTCAAATTTCCCAAACCGGGGAGCTGTTTTTT. It specifies CASSPLSLQISQTGELFF. The full variable domain, in which reference TRBV28 and TRBJ2-2 provide the parts outside the CDR3, is DVKVTQSSRYLVKRTGEKVFLECVQDMDHENMFWYRQDPGLGLRLIYFSYDVKMKEKGDIPEGYSVSREKKERFSLILESASTNQTSMYLCASSPLSLQISQTGELFFGEGSRLTVL.

This clone was found a few times. The chain couples TRBV28 to TRBJ2-7; D is undetermined. Germline V gives CDR1 MDHEN, CDR2 SYDVKM. This CDR3 is built from 13 residues. Trimming stripped 7 bases from V and 2 bases from J, with 12 bases between. The CDR3 protein is CASTLTGTYEQYF. The CDR3 bases are TGTGCCAGCACTTTGACTGGGACCTACGAGCAGTACTTC.

This chain connects TRBV9 to TRBJ2-3, with 11 bases that match TRBD2. CDR3 length: 15 residues. Losses at the gene ends were 2 bases for V and 3 bases for J; bases not matched to a gene: 2. Germline CDR1 and CDR2: SGDLS and YYNGEE. The CDR3: CASSVSGGATDTQYF. The CDR3 nucleotides read TGTGCCAGCAGCGTTAGCGGGGGGGCAACAGATACGCAGTATTTT.

This chain links TRBV10-1 with TRBJ2-5; unclear D gene. Germline CDR1 reads WNHNN; CDR2 reads SYGVQD (reference sequence). The V gene lost 8 bases and the J gene lost 7 bases, with 11 bases spanning the gap. The CDR3 has 11 residues. The CDR3 protein is CASADGPTQYF. The CDR3 DNA is TGCGCCAGCGCTGACGGGCCGACCCAGTACTTC.

The V call is TRBV7-2, the J call TRBJ2-3; D gene uncertain. V was clipped by 7 bases and J by 6 bases, with 5 bases between them. The V gene's germline CDR1 is SGHTA and CDR2 FQGNSA. The CDR3 has 10 residues. Here the CDR3 reads CASTSDTQYF. In DNA, the CDR3 is TGTGCCAGCACGTCGGATACGCAGTATTTT.

This clone has a handful of counts. V is TRBV30 and J is TRBJ1-3, with no clear D. The length of the CDR3 is 13 residues. The V and J ends lost 6 bases and 2 bases respectively, with 11 bases between them. CDR1 and CDR2 (germline): GTSNPN, SVGIG (reference sequence). CDR3 coding DNA: TGTGCCTGTGAGCGGTCCACTGGAAACACCATATATTTT. This sequence encodes CACERSTGNTIYF. Drawing the rest from reference TRBV30 and TRBJ1-3, the complete variable domain is SQTIHQWPATLVQPVGSPLSLECTVEGTSNPNLYWYRQAAGRGLQLLFYSVGIGQISSEVPQNLSASRPQDRQFILSSKKLLLSDSGFYLCACERSTGNTIYFGEGSWLTVV.

The V call is TRBV9, the J call TRBJ2-1, with a tentative D call TRBD1 (6 bases). The CDR3 is 14 residues long. CDR1 SGDLS and CDR2 YYNGEE come from the germline V gene. The ends were cut back, 3 bases at V and 2 bases at J, with 9 bases in the middle. Here the CDR3 reads CASSAWDTYNEQFF. The CDR3 DNA reads as TGTGCCAGCAGCGCTTGGGACACCTACAATGAGCAGTTCTTC.

Here the CDR3 reads CASSHGGSSYNEQFF. CDR3 nucleotide sequence: TGTGCCAGCAGCCACGGAGGTAGTTCCTACAATGAGCAGTTCTTC. The V and J genes are TRBV7-9 and TRBJ2-1, with D perhaps TRBD2 (5 bases). Trimming shortened V by 5 bases and J by 1 base, and 12 bases separated the two germline ends. Per germline, CDR1 SEHNR and CDR2 FQNEAQ (reference sequence). The length of the CDR3 is 15 residues.

J is TRBJ2-5 and V is TRBV6-5; TRBD2 matches at 7 bases. This CDR3 is 14 amino acids long. V lost 6 bases to trimming and J lost 2 bases; unmatched junction nucleotides: 6. The germline gives CDR1 MNHEY, CDR2 SVGAGI. CDR3 loop: CASRSGLLQETQYF. The DNA of the CDR3 is TGTGCCAGCAGGTCGGGACTACTGCAAGAGACCCAGTACTTC.

In its sample, this clone was seen once. The chain combines TRBV29-1 with TRBJ2-1, with 11 positions matching TRBD2. The germline V gene has CDR1 SQVTM and CDR2 ANQGSEA. The CDR3 contains 14 residues. J gave up 6 bases and V 7 bases, and 8 bases lay outside the gene matches. The CDR3 here is CSDNLAGGLNEQFF. CDR3 sequence (DNA): TGCAGCGACAACCTAGCGGGAGGCCTCAATGAGCAGTTCTTC.

This chain connects TRBV5-6 to TRBJ2-5, with 10 bases that match TRBD2. The J call is uncertain, as TRBJ2-7 better fits the DNA end. CDR1 SGHDT and CDR2 YYEEEE come from the germline V gene. This CDR3 contains 16 residues. The DNA of the CDR3 is TGTGCCAGCAGCTCTGGACTAGCGGTGATCCCCTACGAGCAGTACTTC. Its protein product is CASSSGLAVIPYEQYF.

V usage is TRBV12-5 and J usage is TRBJ1-2, with D hard to call. The ends were cut back, 0 bases at V and 8 bases at J, with 7 bases in the middle. CDR1 is LGHNT, CDR2 FRNRAP, per germline. CDR3 length: 12 amino acids. CDR3 nucleotide sequence: TGTGCTAGTGGTTTGGTACCGACAGGCTACACCTTC. Encoded protein: CASGLVPTGYTF.

This chain uses TRBV30 with TRBJ1-1; perhaps TRBD1 as D (6 bases). CDR3 length: 14 amino acids. Germline values: CDR1 GTSNPN, CDR2 SVGIG (reference sequence). V gave up 4 bases and J gave up 7 bases, with 19 bases separating them. CDR3 sequence: CAWTVGGGGFEAFF. The CDR3 DNA is TGTGCCTGGACCGTTGGGGGTGGGGGCTTTGAAGCTTTCTTT.